The T cell receptor (beta chain) described here comes from a study of tissue T cells after allogeneic stem cell transplantation. Study-level findings and limits: Alloreactivity or antigen specificity of tissue TCRs was not determined; some clones might be host cells. Motif-based clustering found tissue-specific repertoire signatures shared across patients, though few clones were shared.

Clones were read by immunoSEQ multiplex PCR, and TCRdb kept only the in-frame ones, dropping some. The sample has about 4,600 clones, roughly 50% seen once; the top ten hold 15% to 20%. The CDR3 covers 15 residues. V dropped 3 bases and J dropped 0 bases, with 9 bases sitting between them. Germline V gene data show CDR1 as KGHPV and CDR2 as FQNQEV (reference sequence). This clone qualifies as medium-sized. What it recognizes is unknown. These gene names are mouse names. From the germline J gene comes the end of the CDR3, since the read stops 1 residue before it. Indicated time point: mouse harvest day 14 after allogeneic transplant. Tail vein injection delivered 10^7 T-cell-depleted bone marrow cells and 10^6 splenic CD5+ T cells. B6 (H2b) cells into BALB/c (H2d) mice; tissues taken at day 7 or 14.

The rearrangement links TRBV26 to TRBJ1-3; D gene unclear. This sequence was found in a female BALB/c mouse given C57BL/6 T cells with graft-versus-host disease after an allogeneic hematopoietic cell transplant. The sample consisted of lymph node tissue. The covered CDR3 bases are TGTGCCAGCAGTCTTGGATATAATTCTGGAAATACGCTCTAT. It is translated as CASSLGYNSGNTLY. The CDR3 in full is CASSLGYNSGNTLYF.